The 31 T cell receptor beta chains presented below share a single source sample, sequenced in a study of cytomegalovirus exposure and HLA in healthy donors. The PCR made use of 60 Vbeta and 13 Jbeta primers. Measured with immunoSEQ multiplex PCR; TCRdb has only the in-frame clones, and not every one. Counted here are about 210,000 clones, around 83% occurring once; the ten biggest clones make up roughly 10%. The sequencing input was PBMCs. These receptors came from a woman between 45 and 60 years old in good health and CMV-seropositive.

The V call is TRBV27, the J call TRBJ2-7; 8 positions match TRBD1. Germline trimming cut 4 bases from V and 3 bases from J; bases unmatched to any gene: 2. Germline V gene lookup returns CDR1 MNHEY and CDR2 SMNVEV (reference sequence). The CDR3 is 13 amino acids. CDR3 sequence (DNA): TGTGCCAGCAGTTGGGACAGGAGCTACGAGCAGTACTTC. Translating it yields CASSWDRSYEQYF.

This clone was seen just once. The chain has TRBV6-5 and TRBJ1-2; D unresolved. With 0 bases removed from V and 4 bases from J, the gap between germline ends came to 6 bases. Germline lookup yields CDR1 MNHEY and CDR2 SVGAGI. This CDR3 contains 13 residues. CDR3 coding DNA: TGTGCCAGCAGTTACTCTACAGCCTATGGCTACACCTTC. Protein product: CASSYSTAYGYTF.

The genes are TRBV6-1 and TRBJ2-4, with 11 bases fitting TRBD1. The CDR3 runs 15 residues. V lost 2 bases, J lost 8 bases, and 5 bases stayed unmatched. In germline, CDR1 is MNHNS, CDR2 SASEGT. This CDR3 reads CASSESSGQGDIQYF. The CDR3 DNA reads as TGTGCCAGCAGTGAATCTTCGGGACAGGGGGACATTCAGTACTTC.

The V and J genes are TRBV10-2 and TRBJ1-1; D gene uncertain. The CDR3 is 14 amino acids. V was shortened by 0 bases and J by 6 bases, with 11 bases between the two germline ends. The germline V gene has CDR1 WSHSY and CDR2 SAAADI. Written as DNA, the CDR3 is TGCGCCAGCAGTGAGTCGGGCGGGATGGCTGAAGCTTTCTTT. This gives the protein CASSESGGMAEAFF.

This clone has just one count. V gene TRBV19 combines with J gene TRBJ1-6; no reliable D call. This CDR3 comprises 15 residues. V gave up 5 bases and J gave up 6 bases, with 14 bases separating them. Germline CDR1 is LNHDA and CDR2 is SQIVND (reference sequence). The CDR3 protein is CASSFSRVINSPLHF. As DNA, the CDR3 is TGTGCCAGTAGTTTCTCGAGGGTTATTAATTCACCCCTCCACTTT.

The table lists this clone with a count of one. The CDR3 is CAWTNSNEKLFF. The CDR3 DNA reads TGTGCCTGGACTAACTCTAATGAAAAACTGTTTTTT. The chain carries TRBV30 and TRBJ1-4; D remains ambiguous. The CDR3 runs to 12 residues. The V gene's germline CDR1 is GTSNPN and CDR2 SVGIG (reference sequence). Trimming pared 4 bases from V and 3 bases from J, leaving 6 bases between. Variable domain in full (rest from reference TRBV30 and TRBJ1-4): SQTIHQWPATLVQPVGSPLSLECTVEGTSNPNLYWYRQAAGRGLQLLFYSVGIGQISSEVPQNLSASRPQDRQFILSSKKLLLSDSGFYLCAWTNSNEKLFFGSGTQLSVL.

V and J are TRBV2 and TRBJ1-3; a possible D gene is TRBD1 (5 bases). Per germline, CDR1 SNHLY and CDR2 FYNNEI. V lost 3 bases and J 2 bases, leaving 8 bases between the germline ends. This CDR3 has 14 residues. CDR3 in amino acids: CASSDRQTGNTIYF. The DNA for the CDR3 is TGTGCCAGCAGTGACAGACAGACTGGAAACACCATATATTTT.

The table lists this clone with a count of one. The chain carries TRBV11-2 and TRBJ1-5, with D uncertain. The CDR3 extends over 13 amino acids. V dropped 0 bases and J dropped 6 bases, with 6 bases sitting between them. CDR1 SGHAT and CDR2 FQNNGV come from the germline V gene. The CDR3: CASSLDRGQPQHF. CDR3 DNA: TGTGCCAGCAGCTTAGATCGGGGTCAGCCCCAGCATTTT.

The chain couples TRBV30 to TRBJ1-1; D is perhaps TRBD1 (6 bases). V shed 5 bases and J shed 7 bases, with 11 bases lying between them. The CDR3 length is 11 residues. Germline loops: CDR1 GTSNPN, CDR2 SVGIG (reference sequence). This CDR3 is CAWGEGGEAFF. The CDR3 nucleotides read TGTGCCTGGGGGGAGGGGGGTGAAGCTTTCTTT.

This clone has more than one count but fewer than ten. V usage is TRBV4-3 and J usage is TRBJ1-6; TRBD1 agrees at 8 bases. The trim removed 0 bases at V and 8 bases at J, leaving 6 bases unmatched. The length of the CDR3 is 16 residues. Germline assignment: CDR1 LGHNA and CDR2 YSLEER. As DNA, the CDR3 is TGCGCCAGCAGCCAAGATCGCAGGGGGCTGGATTCACCCCTCCACTTT. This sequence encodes CASSQDRRGLDSPLHF.

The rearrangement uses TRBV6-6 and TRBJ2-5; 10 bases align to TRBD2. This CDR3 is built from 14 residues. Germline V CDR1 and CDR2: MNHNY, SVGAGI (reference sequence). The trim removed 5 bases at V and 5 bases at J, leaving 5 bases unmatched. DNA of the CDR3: TGTGCCAGCAGTGCTAGCGGGGGAATGGAGACCCAGTACTTC. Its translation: CASSASGGMETQYF.

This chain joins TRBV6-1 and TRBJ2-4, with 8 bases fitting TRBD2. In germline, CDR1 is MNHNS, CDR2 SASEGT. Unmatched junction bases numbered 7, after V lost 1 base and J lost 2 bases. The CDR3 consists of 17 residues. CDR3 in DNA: TGTGCCAGCAGTGAAGTGTCCGGGGGGGATACCAAAAACATTCAGTACTTC. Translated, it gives CASSEVSGGDTKNIQYF.

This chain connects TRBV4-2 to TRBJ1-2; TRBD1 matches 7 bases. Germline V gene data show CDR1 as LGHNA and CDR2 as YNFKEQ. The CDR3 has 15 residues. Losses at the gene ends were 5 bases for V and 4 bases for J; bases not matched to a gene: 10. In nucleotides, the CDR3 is TGTGCCAGCAGCGCCGCTGGGGACAGATCCTATGGCTACACCTTC. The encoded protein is CASSAAGDRSYGYTF.

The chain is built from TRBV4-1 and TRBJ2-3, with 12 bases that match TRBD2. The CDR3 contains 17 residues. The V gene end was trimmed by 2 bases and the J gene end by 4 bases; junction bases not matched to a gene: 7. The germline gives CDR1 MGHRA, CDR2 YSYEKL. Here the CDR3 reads CASSQPSGGAFSDTQYF. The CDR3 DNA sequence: TGCGCCAGCAGCCAACCTAGCGGGGGGGCCTTCTCAGATACGCAGTATTTT.

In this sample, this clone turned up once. Written as DNA, the CDR3 is TGTGCCAGCAGCTTTCGGCCGTTCGGGGGACCCCAAGAGACCCAGTACTTC. This translates into CASSFRPFGGPQETQYF. The V gene is TRBV5-6, the J gene TRBJ2-5; perhaps TRBD2 as D (6 bases). CDR3 length: 17 amino acids. From germline, CDR1 is SGHDT and CDR2 YYEEEE. The V end lost 2 bases, the J end lost 1 base, and 18 bases lay between the germline ends.

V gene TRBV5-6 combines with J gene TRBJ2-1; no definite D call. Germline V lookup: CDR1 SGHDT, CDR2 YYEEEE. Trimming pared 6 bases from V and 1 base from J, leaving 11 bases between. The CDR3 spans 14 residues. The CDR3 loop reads CASTKLPSYNEQFF. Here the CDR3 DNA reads TGTGCCAGCACCAAGCTCCCTTCCTACAATGAGCAGTTCTTC.

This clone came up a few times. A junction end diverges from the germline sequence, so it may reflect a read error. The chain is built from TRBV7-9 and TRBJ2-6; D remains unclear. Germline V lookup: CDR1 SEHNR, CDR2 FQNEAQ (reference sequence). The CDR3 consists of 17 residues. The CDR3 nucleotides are TGTGCCAGCAGGTTAGCCCGCTCTAGCTCTGGGGCCAACGTCCTGACTTTC. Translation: CASRLARSSSGANVLTF.

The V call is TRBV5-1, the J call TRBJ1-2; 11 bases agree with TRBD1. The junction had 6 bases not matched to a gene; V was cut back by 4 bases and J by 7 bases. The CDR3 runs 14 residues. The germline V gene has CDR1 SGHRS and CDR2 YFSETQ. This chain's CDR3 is CASSVGQGARGYTF. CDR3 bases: TGCGCCAGCAGCGTCGGACAGGGGGCGCGTGGCTACACCTTC.

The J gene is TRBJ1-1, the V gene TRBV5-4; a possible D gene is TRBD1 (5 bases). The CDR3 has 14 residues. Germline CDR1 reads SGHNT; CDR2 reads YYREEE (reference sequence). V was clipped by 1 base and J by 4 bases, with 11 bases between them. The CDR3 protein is CASSLQGSGTEAFF. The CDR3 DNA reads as TGTGCCAGCAGCTTGCAGGGTAGCGGCACTGAAGCTTTCTTT.

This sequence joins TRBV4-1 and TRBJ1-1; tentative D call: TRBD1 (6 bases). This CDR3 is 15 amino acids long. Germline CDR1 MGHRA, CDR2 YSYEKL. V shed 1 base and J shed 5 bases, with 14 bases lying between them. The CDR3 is CASSQGPGGGTEAFF. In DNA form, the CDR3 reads TGCGCCAGCAGCCAAGGTCCGGGAGGGGGAACTGAAGCTTTCTTT.

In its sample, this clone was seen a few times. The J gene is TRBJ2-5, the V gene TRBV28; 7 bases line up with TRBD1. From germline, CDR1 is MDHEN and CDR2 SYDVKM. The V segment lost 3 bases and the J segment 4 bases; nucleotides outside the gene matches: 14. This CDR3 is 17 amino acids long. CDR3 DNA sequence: TGTGCCAGCAGTTTTGAGGGGGCCAGGTATGGCGTAGAGACCCAGTACTTC. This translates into CASSFEGARYGVETQYF.

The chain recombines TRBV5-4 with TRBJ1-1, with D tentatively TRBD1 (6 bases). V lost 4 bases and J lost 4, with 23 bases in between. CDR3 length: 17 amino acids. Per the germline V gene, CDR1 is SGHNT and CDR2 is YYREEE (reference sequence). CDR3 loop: CASSMARSRGARTEAFF. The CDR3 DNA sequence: TGTGCCAGCAGCATGGCGCGTTCTCGGGGGGCACGCACTGAAGCTTTCTTT. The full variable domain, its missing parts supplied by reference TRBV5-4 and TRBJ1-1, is ETGVTQSPTHLIKTRGQQVTLRCSSQSGHNTVSWYQQALGQGPQFIFQYYREEENGRGNFPPRFSGLQFPNYSSELNVNALELDDSALYLCASSMARSRGARTEAFFGQGTRLTVV.

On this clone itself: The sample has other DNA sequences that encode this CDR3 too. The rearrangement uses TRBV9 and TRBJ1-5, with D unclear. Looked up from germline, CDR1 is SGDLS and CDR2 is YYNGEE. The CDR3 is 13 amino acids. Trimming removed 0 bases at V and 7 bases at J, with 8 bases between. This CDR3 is CASSVDPGQPQHF. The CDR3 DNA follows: TGTGCCAGCAGCGTAGATCCGGGACAGCCCCAGCATTTT. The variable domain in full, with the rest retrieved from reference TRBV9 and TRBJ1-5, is DSGVTQTPKHLITATGQRVTLRCSPRSGDLSVYWYQQSLDQGLQFLIQYYNGEERAKGNILERFSAQQFPDLHSELNLSSLELGDSALYFCASSVDPGQPQHFGDGTRLSIL.

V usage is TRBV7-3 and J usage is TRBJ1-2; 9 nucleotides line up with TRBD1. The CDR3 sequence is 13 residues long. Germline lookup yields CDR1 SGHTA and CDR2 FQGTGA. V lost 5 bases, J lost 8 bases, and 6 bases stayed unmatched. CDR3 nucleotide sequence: TGTGCCAGCAGCCCAGGACAGGGGAGAGGCTACACCTTC. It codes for CASSPGQGRGYTF.

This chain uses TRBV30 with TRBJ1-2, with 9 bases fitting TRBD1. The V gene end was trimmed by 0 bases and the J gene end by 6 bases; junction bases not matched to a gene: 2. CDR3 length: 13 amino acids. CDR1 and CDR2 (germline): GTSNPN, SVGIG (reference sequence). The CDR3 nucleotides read TGTGCCTGGAGTGTACGGACAGGGGATGGCTACACCTTC. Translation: CAWSVRTGDGYTF.

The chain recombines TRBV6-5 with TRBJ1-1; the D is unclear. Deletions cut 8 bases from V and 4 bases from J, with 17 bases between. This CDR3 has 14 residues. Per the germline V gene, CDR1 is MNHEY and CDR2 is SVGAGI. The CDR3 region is CASGRMEEGTEAFF. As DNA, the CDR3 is TGTGCCAGCGGGAGAATGGAAGAAGGCACTGAAGCTTTCTTT.

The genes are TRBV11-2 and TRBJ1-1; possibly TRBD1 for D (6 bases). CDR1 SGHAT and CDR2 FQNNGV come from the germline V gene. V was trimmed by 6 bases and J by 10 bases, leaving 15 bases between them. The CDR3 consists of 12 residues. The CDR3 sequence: CASSYTGFGAFF. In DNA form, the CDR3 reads TGTGCCAGCAGTTATACAGGGTTCGGAGCTTTCTTT.

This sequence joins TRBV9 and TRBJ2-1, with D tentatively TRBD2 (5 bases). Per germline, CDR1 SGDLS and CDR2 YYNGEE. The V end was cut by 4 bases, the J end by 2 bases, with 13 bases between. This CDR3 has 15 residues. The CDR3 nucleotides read TGTGCCAGCAGCCTCGAGGGAGCCCCCTACAATGAGCAGTTCTTC. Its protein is CASSLEGAPYNEQFF.

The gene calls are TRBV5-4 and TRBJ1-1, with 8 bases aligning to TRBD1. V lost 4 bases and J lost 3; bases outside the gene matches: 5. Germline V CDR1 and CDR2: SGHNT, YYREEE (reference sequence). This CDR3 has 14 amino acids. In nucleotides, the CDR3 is TGTGCCAGCAGCATGACAGGGGTGGACACTGAAGCTTTCTTT. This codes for CASSMTGVDTEAFF.

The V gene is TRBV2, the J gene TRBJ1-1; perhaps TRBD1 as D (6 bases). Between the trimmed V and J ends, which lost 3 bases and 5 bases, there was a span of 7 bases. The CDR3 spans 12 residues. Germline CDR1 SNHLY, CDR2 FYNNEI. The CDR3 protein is CASSDRGTEAFF. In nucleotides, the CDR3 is TGTGCCAGCAGTGATAGGGGGACTGAAGCTTTCTTT.

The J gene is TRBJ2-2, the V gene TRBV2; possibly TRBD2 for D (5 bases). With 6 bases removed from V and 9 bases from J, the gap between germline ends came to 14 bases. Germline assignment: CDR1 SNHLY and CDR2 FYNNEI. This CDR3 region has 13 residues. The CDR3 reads CASRSGRVRELFF. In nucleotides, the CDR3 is TGTGCCAGCAGGTCGGGAAGGGTCCGGGAGCTGTTTTTT.